These 29 T cell receptor beta chains were all obtained from the same sample, sequenced in a study of T cells in Graves' hyperthyroidism and ophthalmopathy. Using RNA transcripts as the source, TCR beta CDR3 regions were amplified. Initially, a first-round RT-PCR of the TCR CDR3 employed the HTBI primer set. TCRdb reprocessed the multiplex PCR reads with MiXCR, giving one entry per CDR3 protein. The sample yields about 520,000 distinct CDR3 sequences, about a fifth seen once. Sequencing was performed on blood. The receptor source for this set is a man aged 18 to 29 with Graves' hyperthyroidism.

This clonotype was observed at least ten times. V usage is TRBV11-1 and J usage is TRBJ1-2; D gene ambiguous. Trimming removed 2 bases from V and 6 bases from J, with 22 bases in between. The CDR3 contains 17 residues. The germline CDR1 and CDR2 sequences are SGHAT and FQDESV (reference sequence). Here the CDR3 DNA reads TGTGCCAGCAGCTTACGGATGACGGACGGGGTTTACAATGGCTACACCTTC. It encodes CASSLRMTDGVYNGYTF.

This clonotype was counted many times. This sequence joins TRBV20-1 and TRBJ1-1; D unclear. In germline, CDR1 is DFQATT, CDR2 SNEGSKA (reference sequence). The CDR3 is made up of 12 amino acids. V was trimmed by 5 bases and J by 1 base, leaving 8 bases between them. CDR3 region: CSAWYRNTEAFF. CDR3 bases: TGCAGTGCTTGGTATCGGAACACTGAAGCTTTCTTT.

This clonotype has ten or more counts. The chain carries TRBV6-5 and TRBJ2-7, with D maybe TRBD1 (6 bases). This CDR3 contains 15 residues. Germline V CDR1 and CDR2: MNHEY, SVGAGI. V lost 2 bases to trimming and J lost 4 bases, with 15 bases between them. The CDR3 sequence is CASSYVTGGGYEQYF. CDR3 coding DNA: TGTGCCAGCAGTTACGTGACAGGCGGAGGATACGAGCAGTACTTC.

There are many counts of this clonotype. CDR3 in amino acids: CASSDPDRAYYGYTF. The CDR3 DNA sequence: TGTGCCAGCAGCGACCCCGACAGGGCCTACTATGGCTACACCTTC. The rearrangement joins TRBV6-2 or TRBV6-3 to TRBJ1-2; 7 nucleotides agree with TRBD1. Trimming removed 6 bases from V and 3 bases from J; junction bases left unmatched: 10. The CDR3 is 15 amino acids. Germline assignment: CDR1 MNHEY and CDR2 SVGEGT.

In its sample, this clonotype was seen many times. V gene TRBV25-1 combines with J gene TRBJ1-1; D gene uncertain. The CDR3 loop spans 13 amino acids. The V gene lost 6 bases and the J gene lost 1 base, with 9 bases spanning the gap. From germline, CDR1 is MGHDK and CDR2 SYGVNS. CDR3 region: CASRSLRNTEAFF. In nucleotides, the CDR3 is TGTGCCAGCAGATCCTTGCGGAACACTGAAGCTTTCTTT.

This clonotype was counted at least ten times. This chain links TRBV11-2 with TRBJ2-7; perhaps TRBD2 as D (7 bases). From germline, CDR1 is SGHAT and CDR2 FQNNGV. V was trimmed by 5 bases and J by 3 bases, leaving 17 bases between them. The CDR3 is 15 amino acids. The DNA for the CDR3 is TGTGCCAGCAGCCCCAGGGGAGGGGGAATCTACGAGCAGTACTTC. This sequence encodes CASSPRGGGIYEQYF.

This clonotype appeared many times. The V gene is TRBV6-1, the J gene TRBJ1-5, with D perhaps matching TRBD1 (5 bases). Germline-derived CDR1 and CDR2 are MNHNS and SASEGT. Trimming pared 6 bases from V and 4 bases from J, leaving 16 bases between. The CDR3 is 15 amino acids. Written as DNA, the CDR3 is TGTGCCAGCAGCCTGACCGGGACCGTGAATCAGCCCCAGCATTTT. The encoded protein is CASSLTGTVNQPQHF.

This clonotype was recorded many times. The gene calls are TRBV4-1 and TRBJ2-7; perhaps TRBD1 as D (6 bases). The ends were cut back, 3 bases at V and 3 bases at J, with 12 bases in the middle. Per germline, CDR1 MGHRA and CDR2 YSYEKL. The CDR3 length is 14 residues. The CDR3 nucleotides read TGCGCCAGCAGCCATGGGCAGGGGATCTACGAGCAGTACTTC. Protein: CASSHGQGIYEQYF.

Remarks on this clonotype: A much more abundant neighbour one base away suggests this may be a read error. The chain couples TRBV11-1 to TRBJ2-4; TRBD1 agrees at 8 bases. The CDR3 is 14 residues long. The germline gives CDR1 SGHAT, CDR2 FQDESV (reference sequence). This CDR3 is CASSPDREDGIKYF. The CDR3 DNA reads TGTGCCAGCAGCCCGGACAGGGAGGACGGCATTAAGTACTTC.

At least ten counts were recorded for this clonotype. The gene calls are TRBV28 and TRBJ2-7; D gene ambiguous. CDR3 length: 14 residues. Trimming removed 3 bases from V and 2 bases from J, with 11 bases in between. The germline V gene has CDR1 MDHEN and CDR2 SYDVKM. The CDR3 region has the DNA TGTGCCAGCAGTTTGGGTCGACGTACCTACGAGCAGTACTTC. It yields the protein CASSLGRRTYEQYF.

This clonotype has just a few counts. The junction shows a germline mismatch at one end, possibly a read error. V is TRBV11-1 and J is TRBJ1-1; D not resolved. Germline CDR1 is SGHAT and CDR2 is FQDESV (reference sequence). The CDR3 runs 15 residues. CDR3 region: CVSSLGLQEGGEAFF. CDR3 DNA: TGTGTCAGCAGCTTAGGCCTCCAAGAGGGAGGGGAAGCTTTCTTT.

V is TRBV7-3 and J is TRBJ2-2; D gene ambiguous. The CDR3 length is 16 residues. V was trimmed by 0 bases and J by 9 bases, leaving 17 bases between them. CDR1 and CDR2 from the germline V gene are SGHTA and FQGTGA. CDR3 in DNA: TGTGCCAGCAGCTTAACGGGCAGCCCGGTAGTCTGGGAGCTGTTTTTT. Translation: CASSLTGSPVVWELFF.

This clonotype has ten or more counts. The chain links TRBV5-1 to TRBJ2-5; 12 positions match TRBD2. Germline CDR1 and CDR2: SGHRS and YFSETQ. The CDR3 has 16 residues. J gave up 0 bases and V 4 bases, and 4 bases lay outside the gene matches. CDR3 in amino acids: CASSTRLAGDQETQYF. CDR3 coding DNA: TGCGCCAGCAGCACAAGACTAGCGGGGGACCAAGAGACCCAGTACTTC. Full variable domain (rest looked up from reference TRBV5-1 and TRBJ2-5): KAGVTQTPRYLIKTRGQQVTLSCSPISGHRSVSWYQQTPGQGLQFLFEYFSETQRNKGNFPGRFSGRQFSNSRSEMNVSTLELGDSALYLCASSTRLAGDQETQYFGPGTRLLVL.

About this clonotype: Compared with germline, one end of the junction differs, possibly owing to a read error. The V call is TRBV28, the J call TRBJ1-2; the match to TRBD1 covers 10 bases. This CDR3 spans 18 amino acids. Germline lookup yields CDR1 MDHEN and CDR2 SYDVKM. CDR3 residues: CASSSPTGTGEMGYGYIF. The CDR3 coding sequence is TGTGCTAGCAGTTCGCCGACAGGGACAGGGGAAATGGGCTATGGCTACATCTTC.

This clonotype has at least ten counts. V gene TRBV7-9 combines with J gene TRBJ2-7, with D possibly TRBD2 on 7 matching bases. The CDR3 spans 18 residues. V dropped 2 bases and J dropped 0 bases, with 20 bases sitting between them. Germline V CDR1 and CDR2: SEHNR, FQNEAQ (reference sequence). CDR3 in amino acids: CASSLRGGERDISYEQYF. CDR3 nucleotides: TGTGCCAGCAGCTTACGAGGGGGGGAGCGAGACATCTCCTACGAGCAGTACTTC.

This clonotype occurred many times. The gene calls are TRBV27 and TRBJ2-3; the D gene is possibly TRBD2 (6 bases). V gave up 5 bases and J gave up 3 bases, with 18 bases separating them. There are 16 residues in the CDR3. Germline V gives CDR1 MNHEY, CDR2 SMNVEV (reference sequence). CDR3: CASSHRGLISTDTQYF. The CDR3 coding sequence is TGTGCCAGCAGTCACCGGGGACTCATATCTACAGATACGCAGTATTTT.

This clonotype was seen many times. The rearrangement links TRBV20-1 to TRBJ2-7; D assignment may be TRBD1 or TRBD2 (6 bases each). V was cut by 3 bases and J by 4 bases, with 10 bases left in between. In germline, CDR1 is DFQATT, CDR2 SNEGSKA (reference sequence). The CDR3 has 12 residues. DNA of the CDR3: TGCAGTGCTAGTAGGGGGGCTTACGAGCAGTACTTC. Its translation: CSASRGAYEQYF.

The chain recombines TRBV4-1 with TRBJ2-5; D perhaps matches TRBD1 (5 bases). Per the germline V gene, CDR1 is MGHRA and CDR2 is YSYEKL. The length of the CDR3 is 14 residues. Trimming took 0 bases from V and 3 from J, leaving 8 bases between them. CDR3 amino acids: CASSQDKQEETQYF. The CDR3, as DNA: TGCGCCAGCAGCCAAGATAAACAGGAAGAGACCCAGTACTTC.

The J gene is TRBJ2-7, the V gene TRBV12-3 or TRBV12-4; a possible D gene is TRBD1 (6 bases). V was shortened by 3 bases and J by 3 bases, with 9 bases between the two germline ends. The CDR3 is 13 residues long. The CDR3 DNA reads TGTGCCAGCAGTTTTATCAGGGGCTACGAGCAGTACTTC. It translates to CASSFIRGYEQYF.

The chain joins TRBV6-2 or TRBV6-3 to TRBJ2-5, with TRBD2 matching 12 bases. V was clipped by 5 bases and J by 4 bases; unmatched bases: 11. This CDR3 comprises 17 residues. The germline V gene has CDR1 MNHEY and CDR2 SVGEGT. The CDR3 nucleotides read TGTGCCAGCAGTCACCCACGGGGACTAGCGGGTGGAGAGACCCAGTACTTC. It translates to CASSHPRGLAGGETQYF.

This clonotype was counted at least ten times. The chain couples TRBV13 to TRBJ2-7; tentatively, D is TRBD2 (6 bases). The CDR3 loop spans 14 amino acids. CDR1 PRHDT and CDR2 FYEKMQ come from the germline V gene (reference sequence). V lost 4 bases to trimming and J lost 5 bases, with 15 bases between them. In DNA, the CDR3 is TGTGCCAGCAGCTCTACGGGACTGCAGGACGAGCAGTACTTC. Translated: CASSSTGLQDEQYF.

This clonotype was counted at least ten times. The J gene is TRBJ2-6, the V gene TRBV11-1; perhaps TRBD1 as D (5 bases). Germline V CDR1 and CDR2: SGHAT, FQDESV (reference sequence). V dropped 2 bases and J dropped 0 bases, with 8 bases sitting between them. CDR3 length equals 16 residues. CDR3: CASSLWGYSGANVLTF. Written as DNA, the CDR3 is TGTGCCAGCAGCTTATGGGGCTACTCTGGGGCCAACGTCCTGACTTTC.

This clonotype appeared a few times. The V gene is TRBV4-1, the J gene TRBJ2-7; D perhaps matches TRBD1 (7 bases). Germline CDR1 and CDR2: MGHRA and YSYEKL. CDR3 length equals 15 residues. V was cut by 1 base and J by 2 bases, with 12 bases left in between. CDR3 bases: TGCGCCAGCAGCCAAGGCCGGGGGACAGCCTACGAGCAGTACTTC. Its translation: CASSQGRGTAYEQYF.

This clonotype has only a few counts. J is TRBJ1-2 and V is TRBV9; TRBD1 matches 7 bases. Germline CDR1 is SGDLS and CDR2 is YYNGEE. The CDR3 consists of 15 residues. After removal of 0 bases from V and 7 bases from J, the junction contained 9 bases not matched to a gene. The chain's CDR3 is CASSVAEGAAGGYTF. The DNA for the CDR3 is TGTGCCAGCAGCGTAGCAGAGGGGGCGGCCGGTGGCTACACCTTC.

The rearrangement joins TRBV9 to TRBJ2-5, with 8 bases that match TRBD2. The germline gives CDR1 SGDLS, CDR2 YYNGEE. Trimming at V came to 4 bases and at J to 5 bases, leaving 16 bases not matched to a gene. The CDR3 covers 17 residues. CDR3 coding DNA: TGTGCCAGCAGCCTCACCGGGGGGGGCGAAATGTGGGAGACCCAGTACTTC. Translated: CASSLTGGGEMWETQYF.

This clonotype was picked up many times. V is TRBV6-5 and J is TRBJ2-7; no clear D gene. The CDR3 totals 15 residues. Deletions cut 2 bases from V and 5 bases from J, with 16 bases between. Germline V gives CDR1 MNHEY, CDR2 SVGAGI. CDR3 bases: TGTGCCAGCAGTTACAGGCCAGTGAGGAGTAACGAGCAGTACTTC. Amino acid sequence: CASSYRPVRSNEQYF.

The gene calls are TRBV6-1 and TRBJ2-7; D is perhaps TRBD1 (6 bases). V was cut by 6 bases and J by 0 bases, with 12 bases left in between. CDR1 and CDR2 from the germline V gene are MNHNS and SASEGT. This CDR3 spans 14 amino acids. CDR3 nucleotide sequence: TGTGCCAGCAGAGACAGGACCCACTCCTACGAGCAGTACTTC. It is translated as CASRDRTHSYEQYF.

The chain carries TRBV27 and TRBJ2-7; possible D gene TRBD1, 6 bases. This CDR3 contains 15 residues. V lost 5 bases, J lost 0 bases, and 14 bases lay in between. Germline loops: CDR1 MNHEY, CDR2 SMNVEV (reference sequence). The chain's CDR3 is CASSLQGLTSYEQYF. The CDR3 DNA sequence: TGTGCCAGCAGTCTACAGGGTCTCACCTCCTACGAGCAGTACTTC.

This clonotype was picked up a small number of times. V is TRBV5-1 and J is TRBJ1-2; D possibly corresponds to TRBD1 (5 bases). The ends were cut back, 4 bases at V and 7 bases at J, with 32 bases in the middle. CDR3 length equals 19 residues. Germline V gene data show CDR1 as SGHRS and CDR2 as YFSETQ. The CDR3 here is CASSEPAGANGPLVVGYTF. CDR3 DNA: TGCGCCAGCAGCGAACCCGCCGGGGCCAATGGGCCCTTAGTCGTTGGCTACACCTTC.